Presented here are 27 T cell receptor beta chains from one specimen sequenced in a study of T cell responses to AZD1222 COVID-19 vaccine. Clones were read by immunoSEQ multiplex PCR, and TCRdb kept only the in-frame ones, dropping some. The table shows over 70,000 clones, with roughly 89% occurring only once. This sample comprised peripheral blood, obtained 28 days after the second AZD1222 dose. These receptors were collected from an adult who received the AZD1222 COVID-19 vaccine.

The rearrangement links TRBV11-2 to TRBJ1-5, with unresolved D. With 4 bases removed from V and 2 bases from J, the gap between germline ends came to 9 bases. Germline V gene sequence: CDR1 SGHAT, CDR2 FQNNGV. The CDR3 is 14 residues long. CDR3 in amino acids: CASSSWGGNQPQHF. DNA for the CDR3: TGTGCCAGCAGCTCCTGGGGTGGCAATCAGCCCCAGCATTTT.

V and J are TRBV9 and TRBJ1-4; no firm D call. The CDR3 length is 14 residues. Trimming removed 3 bases from V and 5 bases from J, with 11 bases in between. Germline V CDR1 and CDR2: SGDLS, YYNGEE. The CDR3 region has the DNA TGTGCCAGCAGCGGAAACAGCGAGAATGAAAAACTGTTTTTT. Translation gives CASSGNSENEKLFF.

The CDR3 DNA is TGTGCCAGCAGCCAAAGGCCGCCGGGGGGCTACAATGAGCAGTTCTTC. Amino acid sequence: CASSQRPPGGYNEQFF. The chain combines TRBV11-1 with TRBJ2-1, with 7 bases matching TRBD2. Germline V gene data show CDR1 as SGHAT and CDR2 as FQDESV (reference sequence). The CDR3 consists of 16 residues. The V gene end was trimmed by 5 bases and the J gene end by 3 bases; junction bases not matched to a gene: 10.

The chain employs TRBV19 and TRBJ2-2; 7 bases line up with TRBD1. Germline loops: CDR1 LNHDA, CDR2 SQIVND (reference sequence). The CDR3 is 15 residues long. Unmatched junction bases numbered 6, after V lost 3 bases and J lost 5 bases. CDR3 DNA: TGTGCCAGTAGTATCCGGGCAGGGGGAACCGGGGAGCTGTTTTTT. The encoded protein is CASSIRAGGTGELFF. Full variable domain (remainder filled in from reference TRBV19 and TRBJ2-2): DGGITQSPKYLFRKEGQNVTLSCEQNLNHDAMYWYRQDPGQGLRLIYYSQIVNDFQKGDIAEGYSVSREKKESFPLTVTSAQKNPTAFYLCASSIRAGGTGELFFGEGSRLTVL.

V and J are TRBV27 and TRBJ1-2; 8 positions agree with TRBD1. The junction had 9 bases not matched to a gene; V was cut back by 5 bases and J by 4 bases. CDR1 MNHEY and CDR2 SMNVEV come from the germline V gene (reference sequence). The CDR3 is 15 residues long. The CDR3 spells CASSPIPGQVYGYTF. CDR3 DNA: TGTGCCAGCAGTCCCATACCGGGACAGGTCTATGGCTACACCTTC.

The chain is built from TRBV7-3 and TRBJ2-2; D possibly corresponds to TRBD2 (5 bases). The CDR3 has 14 residues. Trimming removed 1 base at V and 5 bases at J, with 8 bases between. Germline V gene sequence: CDR1 SGHTA, CDR2 FQGTGA. DNA of the CDR3: TGTGCCAGCAGCTTAAGTCGCGGGACCGGGGAGCTGTTTTTT. Protein sequence: CASSLSRGTGELFF.

The chain has TRBV5-1 and TRBJ2-7; 7 bases are a match to TRBD2. This CDR3 spans 16 amino acids. Unmatched junction bases numbered 11, after V lost 3 bases and J lost 2 bases. CDR1 and CDR2 (germline): SGHRS, YFSETQ. This CDR3 is CASSSVTSVSTYEQYF. CDR3 in DNA: TGCGCCAGCAGCTCAGTTACTAGCGTATCCACCTACGAGCAGTACTTC.

The chain has TRBV9 and TRBJ2-2, with D possibly being TRBD2 (6 bases). From germline, CDR1 is SGDLS and CDR2 YYNGEE. This CDR3 has 14 residues. V shed 5 bases and J shed 6 bases, with 14 bases lying between them. CDR3 in DNA: TGTGCCAGCAGTCTAGGCGGGGAACCCGGGGAGCTGTTTTTT. This encodes CASSLGGEPGELFF.

The chain has TRBV6-2 or TRBV6-3 and TRBJ2-7; no firm D call. Per the germline V gene, CDR1 is MNHEY and CDR2 is SVGEGT. This CDR3 has 13 amino acids. The V gene lost 6 bases and the J gene lost 7 bases, with 16 bases spanning the gap. The CDR3 region has the DNA TGTGCCAGCAGCCCCCCCATAGGCAGGGAGCAGTACTTC. Its translation: CASSPPIGREQYF.

V usage is TRBV28 and J usage is TRBJ1-2, with unresolved D. Germline V lookup: CDR1 MDHEN, CDR2 SYDVKM. Trimming shortened V by 6 bases and J by 4 bases, and 12 bases separated the two germline ends. This CDR3 has 13 amino acids. In DNA, the CDR3 is TGTGCCAGCAGATCCCCCAGTGTCTATGGCTACACCTTC. As protein: CASRSPSVYGYTF.

The chain combines TRBV19 with TRBJ1-2; D call uncertain. V shed 4 bases and J shed 3 bases, with 6 bases lying between them. Germline CDR1 reads LNHDA; CDR2 reads SQIVND (reference sequence). The CDR3 spans 12 residues. CDR3: CASSKPYYGYTF. The CDR3 region has the DNA TGTGCCAGTAGTAAACCATACTATGGCTACACCTTC.

This clone counts as medium-sized (0.01 to 0.1%). The J gene is TRBJ1-2, the V gene TRBV19; 10 bases fit TRBD1. The V gene end was trimmed by 6 bases and the J gene end by 2 bases; junction bases not matched to a gene: 3. The CDR3 is made up of 14 amino acids. Germline CDR1 reads LNHDA; CDR2 reads SQIVND (reference sequence). The CDR3 sequence: CASSDRGRNYGYTF. Here the CDR3 DNA reads TGTGCCAGTAGCGACAGGGGGCGAAACTATGGCTACACCTTC. Drawing the rest from reference TRBV19 and TRBJ1-2, the complete variable domain is DGGITQSPKYLFRKEGQNVTLSCEQNLNHDAMYWYRQDPGQGLRLIYYSQIVNDFQKGDIAEGYSVSREKKESFPLTVTSAQKNPTAFYLCASSDRGRNYGYTFGSGTRLTVV.

This chain joins TRBV6-5 and TRBJ1-4, with D tentatively TRBD1 (5 bases). The CDR3 totals 15 residues. V lost 5 bases and J lost 6, with 16 bases in between. Germline CDR1 reads MNHEY; CDR2 reads SVGAGI. This CDR3 reads CASSPFGGGDEKLFF. CDR3 DNA sequence: TGTGCCAGCAGTCCTTTCGGGGGAGGTGATGAAAAACTGTTTTTT.

The chain couples TRBV28 to TRBJ1-2, with no clear D. CDR1 is MDHEN and CDR2 is SYDVKM in the germline V gene. V was cut by 5 bases and J by 1 base, with 17 bases left in between. The CDR3 runs 16 residues. The CDR3 region is CASSRSNPNINYGYTF. CDR3 sequence (DNA): TGTGCCAGCAGTCGTTCCAACCCCAACATTAACTATGGCTACACCTTC.

The chain recombines TRBV5-4 with TRBJ2-5; perhaps TRBD2 as D (6 bases). The germline V gene has CDR1 SGHNT and CDR2 YYREEE (reference sequence). CDR3 length equals 14 residues. Trimming cost V 0 bases and J 5 bases, with 11 bases left between them. The CDR3 sequence is CASSLESRGETQYF. The CDR3 region has the DNA TGTGCCAGCAGCTTGGAATCTCGGGGGGAGACCCAGTACTTC.

This sequence joins TRBV10-3 and TRBJ1-1; TRBD1 matches 9 bases. Germline V lookup: CDR1 ENHRY, CDR2 SYGVKD. The length of the CDR3 is 14 residues. J lost 4 bases, V lost 5 bases, and 5 bases had no gene match. The DNA of the CDR3 is TGTGCCATCAGTCGGACAGGGGAGAGCACTGAAGCTTTCTTT. It encodes CAISRTGESTEAFF.

CDR3 nucleotides: TGTGCCAGCAGTTTAGGGCTCTATGGCTACACCTTC. Its protein is CASSLGLYGYTF. The V call is TRBV12-3 or TRBV12-4, the J call TRBJ1-2; D unresolved. V lost 1 base and J 4 bases, leaving 4 bases between the germline ends. The CDR3 consists of 12 residues.

The J gene is TRBJ2-5, the V gene TRBV3-1 (or the pseudogene TRBV3-2); maybe TRBD2 (6 bases). Germline V gene sequence: CDR1 LGHDT, CDR2 YNNKEL (reference sequence). V lost 3 bases, J lost 3 bases, and 14 bases lay in between. This CDR3 has 15 residues. CDR3 sequence: CASSHTPGAEETQYF. DNA of the CDR3: TGTGCCAGCAGCCACACTCCGGGAGCTGAAGAGACCCAGTACTTC.

This chain uses TRBV10-1 with TRBJ2-7, with TRBD1 as a possible D gene (5 bases). CDR1 is WNHNN and CDR2 is SYGVQD in the germline V gene (reference sequence). The ends were cut back, 11 bases at V and 1 base at J, with 15 bases in the middle. The CDR3 contains 13 residues. The CDR3 DNA reads as TGCGCCGGAATCAAAAGGGGATCCTACGAGCAGTACGTC. This codes for CAGIKRGSYEQYV.

V is TRBV3-1 (or the pseudogene TRBV3-2) and J is TRBJ1-6; D remains ambiguous. The ends were cut back, 3 bases at V and 10 bases at J, with 13 bases in the middle. The CDR3 length is 14 residues. Germline CDR1 reads LGHDT; CDR2 reads YNNKEL (reference sequence). CDR3: CASSQPSFRSPLHF. CDR3 sequence (DNA): TGTGCCAGCAGCCAGCCGAGTTTCCGGTCACCCCTCCACTTT.

DNA of the CDR3: TGTGCCAGCAGTCACGGTGGGCCGAACACTGAAGCTTTCTTT. Protein product: CASSHGGPNTEAFF. The J gene is TRBJ1-1, the V gene TRBV7-8, with no clear D. From germline, CDR1 is SGHVS and CDR2 FQNEAQ. V lost 6 bases to trimming and J lost 1 base, with 12 bases between them. The CDR3 runs to 14 residues.

In nucleotides, the CDR3 is TGCGCCAGCAGCTTGGGAAGGGGCTTGGGAGCCAAAAACATTCAGTACTTC. As protein: CASSLGRGLGAKNIQYF. V gene TRBV5-1 combines with J gene TRBJ2-4; maybe TRBD1 (5 bases). Trimming left V 0 bases short and J 0 bases short, with 13 bases between. Looked up from germline, CDR1 is SGHRS and CDR2 is YFSETQ. This CDR3 comprises 17 residues.

The V call is TRBV28, the J call TRBJ1-6; tentatively, D is TRBD1 (5 bases). Germline V gene sequence: CDR1 MDHEN, CDR2 SYDVKM. CDR3 length: 14 amino acids. The V gene lost 6 bases and the J gene lost 7 bases, with 13 bases spanning the gap. The CDR3 loop is CASRTGAVNSPLHF. The CDR3 coding sequence is TGTGCCAGCAGGACCGGGGCAGTAAATTCACCCCTCCACTTT.

The chain combines TRBV29-1 with TRBJ1-2; D might be TRBD1 (5 bases). The CDR3 runs to 15 residues. Between the trimmed V and J ends, which lost 5 bases and 0 bases, there was a span of 16 bases. CDR1 and CDR2 from the germline V gene are SQVTM and ANQGSEA. The CDR3 reads CSVRDAQNANYGYTF. CDR3 coding DNA: TGCAGCGTTCGGGACGCTCAAAACGCTAACTATGGCTACACCTTC. Drawing the rest from reference TRBV29-1 and TRBJ1-2, the complete variable domain is SAVISQKPSRDICQRGTSLTIQCQVDSQVTMMFWYRQQPGQSLTLIATANQGSEATYESGFVIDKFPISRPNLTFSTLTVSNMSPEDSSIYLCSVRDAQNANYGYTFGSGTRLTVV.

The chain carries TRBV3-1 (or the pseudogene TRBV3-2) and TRBJ1-1, with a weak D call TRBD1 (5 bases). CDR3 length: 15 amino acids. Germline-derived CDR1 and CDR2 are LGHDT and YNNKEL (reference sequence). Trimming took 1 base from V and 4 from J, leaving 13 bases between them. The CDR3 spells CASSQGGGRGTEAFF. CDR3 sequence (DNA): TGTGCCAGCAGCCAAGGGGGGGGAAGGGGCACTGAAGCTTTCTTT.

J is TRBJ1-2 and V is TRBV19, with D uncertain. The V and J ends lost 5 bases and 5 bases respectively, with 6 bases between them. CDR1 LNHDA and CDR2 SQIVND come from the germline V gene (reference sequence). The CDR3 has 11 residues. Here the CDR3 DNA reads TGTGCCAGTAGTGCGATATATGGCTACACCTTC. Encoded protein: CASSAIYGYTF.

This clone turned up a few times. V and J are TRBV14 and TRBJ2-1; TRBD2 matches at 7 bases. Germline V gene lookup returns CDR1 SGHDN and CDR2 FVKESK. There are 15 residues in the CDR3. Trimming at V came to 4 bases and at J to 9 bases, leaving 12 bases not matched to a gene. The CDR3 region is CASSLRDWGGREQFF. The DNA for the CDR3 is TGTGCCAGCAGCCTCCGGGACTGGGGAGGGCGTGAGCAGTTCTTC.